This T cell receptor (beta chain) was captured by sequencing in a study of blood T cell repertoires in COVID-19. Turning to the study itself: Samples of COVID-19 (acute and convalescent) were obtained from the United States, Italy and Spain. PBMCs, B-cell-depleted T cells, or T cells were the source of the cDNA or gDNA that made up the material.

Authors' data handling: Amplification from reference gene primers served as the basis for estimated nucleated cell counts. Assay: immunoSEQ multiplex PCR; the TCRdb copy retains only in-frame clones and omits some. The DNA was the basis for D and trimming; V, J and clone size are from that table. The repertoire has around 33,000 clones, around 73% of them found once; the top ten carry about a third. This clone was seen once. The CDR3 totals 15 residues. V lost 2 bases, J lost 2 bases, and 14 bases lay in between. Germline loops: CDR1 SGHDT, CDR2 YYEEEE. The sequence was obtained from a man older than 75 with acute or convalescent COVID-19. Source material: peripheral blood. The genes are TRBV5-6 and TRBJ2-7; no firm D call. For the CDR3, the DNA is TGTGCCAGCAGCTTCACTTTCAACGCCCCCTACGAGCAGTACTTC. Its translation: CASSFTFNAPYEQYF.